These T cell receptor beta chains were read from a single sample in a study of blood T cells in healthy people across ages. TCRdb re-called the 5' RACE reads through MiXCR, storing one row per CDR3 protein. The sample lists over 950,000 distinct CDR3 sequences, roughly half occurring once. The sequenced sample was blood. The origin of the receptors is a woman aged 55-69 years in good health. The CDR3 runs from the conserved cysteine through the conserved F or W. Fields, in order: V gene, D gene, J gene, clone size, CDR3 DNA, CDR3 protein. A D gene is named only where the DNA matches it firmly. Only part of the rows carry a size: once, few, many, or a class if the clone is expanded.

v_gene: TRBV4-1
d_gene: TRBD2
j_gene: TRBJ2-2
abundance: few
CDR3nt: TGCGCCAGCAGTATGACGACGGGGACTAGAAGTCGATCCAACACCGGGGAGCTGTTTTTT
CDR3aa: CASSMTTGTRSRSNTGELFF

v_gene: TRBV6-1
d_gene: NA
j_gene: TRBJ2-4
abundance: NA
CDR3nt: TGTGCCAGCCGGACTACGAGGGGCAAAAACATTCAGTACTTC
CDR3aa: CASRTTRGKNIQYF

v_gene: TRBV28
d_gene: NA
j_gene: TRBJ1-1
abundance: NA
CDR3nt: TGTGCCAGCAGTTTGGGTGGACGGACCAGGGGAGCTTTCTTT
CDR3aa: CASSLGGRTRGAFF

v_gene: TRBV5-5
d_gene: NA
j_gene: TRBJ2-1
abundance: NA
CDR3nt: TGTGCCAGCAGCAACGGGACACCCAACAATGAGCAGTTCTTC
CDR3aa: CASSNGTPNNEQFF

v_gene: TRBV6-5
d_gene: TRBD1
j_gene: TRBJ2-3
abundance: NA
CDR3nt: TGTGCCAGCATTAAGACAGGGCAGCACACAGATACGCAGTATTTT
CDR3aa: CASIKTGQHTDTQYF

v_gene: TRBV14
d_gene: NA
j_gene: TRBJ1-2
abundance: NA
CDR3nt: TGTGCCAGCAGCCAAGCGAGGAGCCACGGGGGCTACACCTTC
CDR3aa: CASSQARSHGGYTF

v_gene: TRBV27
d_gene: NA
j_gene: TRBJ2-7
abundance: NA
CDR3nt: TGTGCCAGCAGTTTATCTCTTGGGACGGTTATCTACGAGCAGTACTTC
CDR3aa: CASSLSLGTVIYEQYF

v_gene: TRBV20-1
d_gene: NA
j_gene: TRBJ2-3
abundance: NA
CDR3nt: TGCAGTGCTAGAGATAAGCTCGGGACGTCGTATTTT
CDR3aa: CSARDKLGTSYF

v_gene: TRBV15
d_gene: NA
j_gene: TRBJ1-5
abundance: NA
CDR3nt: TGTGCCACCGCGAGTCGGGAGGGTCAGCCCCAGCATTTT
CDR3aa: CATASREGQPQHF

v_gene: TRBV9
d_gene: TRBD2
j_gene: TRBJ2-3
abundance: few
CDR3nt: TGTGCCAGCAACCCGGGACTAGCGGGAGATACGCAGTATTTT
CDR3aa: CASNPGLAGDTQYF